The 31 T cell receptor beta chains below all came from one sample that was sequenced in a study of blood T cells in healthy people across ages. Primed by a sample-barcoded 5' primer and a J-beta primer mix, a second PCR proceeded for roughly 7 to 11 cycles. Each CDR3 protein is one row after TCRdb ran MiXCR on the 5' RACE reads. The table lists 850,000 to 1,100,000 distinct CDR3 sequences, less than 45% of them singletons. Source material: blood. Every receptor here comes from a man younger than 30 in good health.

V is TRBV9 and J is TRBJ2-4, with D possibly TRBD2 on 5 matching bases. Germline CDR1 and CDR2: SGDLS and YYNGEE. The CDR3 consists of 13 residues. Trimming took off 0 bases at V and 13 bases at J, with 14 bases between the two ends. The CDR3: CASSVAGIKEQYF. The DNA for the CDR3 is TGTGCCAGCAGCGTAGCCGGGATAAAGGAGCAGTACTTC. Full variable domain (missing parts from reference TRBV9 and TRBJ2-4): DSGVTQTPKHLITATGQRVTLRCSPRSGDLSVYWYQQSLDQGLQFLIQYYNGEERAKGNILERFSAQQFPDLHSELNLSSLELGDSALYFCASSVAGIKEQYFGAGTRLSVL.

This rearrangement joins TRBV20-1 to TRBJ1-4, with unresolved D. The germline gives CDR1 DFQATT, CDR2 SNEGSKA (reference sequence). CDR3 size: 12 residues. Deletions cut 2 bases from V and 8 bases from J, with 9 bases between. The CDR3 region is CSARPTREKLFF. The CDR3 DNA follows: TGCAGTGCTAGACCAACGAGGGAAAAACTGTTTTTT.

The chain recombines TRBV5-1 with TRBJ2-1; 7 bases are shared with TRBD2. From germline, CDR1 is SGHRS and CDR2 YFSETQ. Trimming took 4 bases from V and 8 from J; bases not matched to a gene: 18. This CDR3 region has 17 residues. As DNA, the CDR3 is TGCGCCAGCAGCCCCACCTTAACTAGCGCAACTAGAGATGAGCAGTTCTTC. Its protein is CASSPTLTSATRDEQFF.

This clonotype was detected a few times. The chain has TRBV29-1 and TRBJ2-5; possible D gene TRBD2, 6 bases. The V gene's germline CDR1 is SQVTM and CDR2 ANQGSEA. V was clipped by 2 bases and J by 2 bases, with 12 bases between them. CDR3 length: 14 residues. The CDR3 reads CSVELSGPQETQYF. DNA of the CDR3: TGCAGCGTTGAACTTAGCGGCCCACAAGAGACCCAGTACTTC. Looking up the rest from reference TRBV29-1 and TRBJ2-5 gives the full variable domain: SAVISQKPSRDICQRGTSLTIQCQVDSQVTMMFWYRQQPGQSLTLIATANQGSEATYESGFVIDKFPISRPNLTFSTLTVSNMSPEDSSIYLCSVELSGPQETQYFGPGTRLLVL.

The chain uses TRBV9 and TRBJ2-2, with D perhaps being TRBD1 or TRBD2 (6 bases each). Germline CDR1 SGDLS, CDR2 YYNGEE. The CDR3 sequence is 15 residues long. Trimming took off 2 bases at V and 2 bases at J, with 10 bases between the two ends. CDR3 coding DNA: TGTGCCAGCAGCGTTTGGGGGGCTAACACCGGGGAGCTGTTTTTT. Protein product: CASSVWGANTGELFF.

As DNA, the CDR3 is TGTGCCACCAGCAGAGATATAGCGGGGGACCTCTACAATGAGCAGTACTTC. As protein: CATSRDIAGDLYNEQYF. The chain uses TRBV15 and TRBJ2-5; 9 nucleotides align to TRBD2. CDR3 size: 17 residues. Germline V gives CDR1 LNHNV, CDR2 YYDKDF (reference sequence). Trimming at V came to 0 bases and at J to 11 bases, leaving 16 bases not matched to a gene.

The CDR3 sequence: CASSVRQASEAFF. The CDR3 DNA sequence: TGTGCCAGCAGCGTAAGACAGGCGTCCGAAGCTTTCTTT. This chain links TRBV9 with TRBJ1-1, with TRBD1 as a possible D gene (6 bases). CDR1 is SGDLS and CDR2 is YYNGEE in the germline V gene. Trimming stripped 1 base from V and 8 bases from J, with 12 bases between. The CDR3 is 13 residues long. Full variable domain (missing parts from reference TRBV9 and TRBJ1-1): DSGVTQTPKHLITATGQRVTLRCSPRSGDLSVYWYQQSLDQGLQFLIQYYNGEERAKGNILERFSAQQFPDLHSELNLSSLELGDSALYFCASSVRQASEAFFGQGTRLTVV.

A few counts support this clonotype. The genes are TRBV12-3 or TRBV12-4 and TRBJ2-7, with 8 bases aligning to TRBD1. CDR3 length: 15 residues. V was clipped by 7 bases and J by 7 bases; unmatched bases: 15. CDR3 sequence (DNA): TGTGCCAGCACCGTCGGACAGGGCCTCTACAATGAGCAGTACTTC. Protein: CASTVGQGLYNEQYF.

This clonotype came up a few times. CDR3 region: CASSFGQGAVVYTF. CDR3 nucleotides: TGTGCCAGCAGCTTCGGACAGGGGGCTGTTGTCTACACCTTC. This chain links TRBV9 with TRBJ1-2; 11 positions match TRBD1. Germline V gene lookup returns CDR1 SGDLS and CDR2 YYNGEE. Trimming removed 4 bases from V and 10 bases from J; junction bases left unmatched: 9. The CDR3 loop spans 14 amino acids.

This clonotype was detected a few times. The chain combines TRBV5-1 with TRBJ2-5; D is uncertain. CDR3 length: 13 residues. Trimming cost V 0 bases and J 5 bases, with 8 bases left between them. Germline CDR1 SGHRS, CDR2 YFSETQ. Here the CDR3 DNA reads TGCGCCAGCAGCTTGGAGAATAGGGAGACCCAGTACTTC. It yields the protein CASSLENRETQYF.

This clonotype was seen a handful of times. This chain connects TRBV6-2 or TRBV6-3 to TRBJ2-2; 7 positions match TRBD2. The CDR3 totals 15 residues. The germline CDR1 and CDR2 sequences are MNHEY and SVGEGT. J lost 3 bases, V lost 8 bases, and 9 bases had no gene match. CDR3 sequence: CASRKASGHTGELFF. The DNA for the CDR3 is TGTGCCAGCCGAAAAGCTAGCGGACACACCGGGGAGCTGTTTTTT.

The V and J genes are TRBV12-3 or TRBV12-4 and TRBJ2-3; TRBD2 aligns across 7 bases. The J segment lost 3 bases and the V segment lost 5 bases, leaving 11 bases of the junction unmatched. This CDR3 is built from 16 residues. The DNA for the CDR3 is TGTGCCAGCAGTCGTGTCGGACTAGTCATAACAGATACGCAGTATTTT. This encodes CASSRVGLVITDTQYF.

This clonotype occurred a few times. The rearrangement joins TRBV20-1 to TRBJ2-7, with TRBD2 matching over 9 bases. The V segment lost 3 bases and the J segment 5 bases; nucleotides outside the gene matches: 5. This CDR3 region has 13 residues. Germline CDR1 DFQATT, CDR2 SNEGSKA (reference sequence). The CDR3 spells CSASPSGTDEQYF. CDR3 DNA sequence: TGCAGTGCTAGCCCTAGCGGGACCGACGAGCAGTACTTC.

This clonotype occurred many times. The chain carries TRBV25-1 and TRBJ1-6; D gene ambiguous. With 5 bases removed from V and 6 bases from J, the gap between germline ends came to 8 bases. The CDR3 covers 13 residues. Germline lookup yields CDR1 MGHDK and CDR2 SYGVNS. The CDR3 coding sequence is TGTGCCAGCAGTCCCAGAAGTAATTCACCCCTCCACTTT. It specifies CASSPRSNSPLHF.

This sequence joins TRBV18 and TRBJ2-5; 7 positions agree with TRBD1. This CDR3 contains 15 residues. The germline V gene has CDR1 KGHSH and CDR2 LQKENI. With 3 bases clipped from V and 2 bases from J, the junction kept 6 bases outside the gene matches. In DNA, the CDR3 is TGTGCCAGCTCACCTCAATGGGACAGTCAAGAGACCCAGTACTTC. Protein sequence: CASSPQWDSQETQYF.

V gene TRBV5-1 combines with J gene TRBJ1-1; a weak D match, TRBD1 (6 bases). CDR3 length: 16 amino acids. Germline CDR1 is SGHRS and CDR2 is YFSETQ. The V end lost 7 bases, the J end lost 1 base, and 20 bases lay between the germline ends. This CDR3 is CASRRGQGGGNTEAFF. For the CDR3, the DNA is TGCGCCAGCCGTAGGGGACAAGGGGGGGGGAACACTGAAGCTTTCTTT. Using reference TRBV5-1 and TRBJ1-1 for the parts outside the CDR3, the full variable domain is KAGVTQTPRYLIKTRGQQVTLSCSPISGHRSVSWYQQTPGQGLQFLFEYFSETQRNKGNFPGRFSGRQFSNSRSEMNVSTLELGDSALYLCASRRGQGGGNTEAFFGQGTRLTVV.

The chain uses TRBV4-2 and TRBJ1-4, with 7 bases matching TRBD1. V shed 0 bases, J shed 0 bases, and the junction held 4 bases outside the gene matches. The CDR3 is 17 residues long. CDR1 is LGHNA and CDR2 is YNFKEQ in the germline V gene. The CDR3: CASSQEGQRTTNEKLFF. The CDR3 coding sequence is TGTGCCAGCAGCCAAGAGGGACAGCGTACAACTAATGAAAAACTGTTTTTT.

The CDR3 reads CASSEYGGNTEAFF. CDR3 DNA sequence: TGTGCCAGCAGTGAATACGGGGGGAACACTGAAGCTTTCTTT. The rearrangement links TRBV25-1 to TRBJ1-1; a weak D match, TRBD1 (5 bases). V lost 0 bases, J lost 1 base, and 6 bases lay in between. Per the germline V gene, CDR1 is MGHDK and CDR2 is SYGVNS. The CDR3 loop spans 14 amino acids.

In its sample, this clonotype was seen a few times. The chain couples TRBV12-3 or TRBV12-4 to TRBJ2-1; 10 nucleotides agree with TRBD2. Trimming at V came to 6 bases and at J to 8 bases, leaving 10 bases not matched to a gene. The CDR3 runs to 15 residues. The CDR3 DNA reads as TGTGCCAGCAGCCCGGGACTAGCGAGTAGTCATGAGCAGTTCTTC. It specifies CASSPGLASSHEQFF.

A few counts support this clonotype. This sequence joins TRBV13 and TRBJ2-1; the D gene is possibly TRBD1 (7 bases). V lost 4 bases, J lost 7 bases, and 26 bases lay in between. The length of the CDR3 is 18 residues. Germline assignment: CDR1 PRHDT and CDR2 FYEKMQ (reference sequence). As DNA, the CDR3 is TGTGCCAGCAGCTCACCCCGTATGCGGGACAGAATAGTTAATGAGCAGTTCTTC. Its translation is CASSSPRMRDRIVNEQFF.

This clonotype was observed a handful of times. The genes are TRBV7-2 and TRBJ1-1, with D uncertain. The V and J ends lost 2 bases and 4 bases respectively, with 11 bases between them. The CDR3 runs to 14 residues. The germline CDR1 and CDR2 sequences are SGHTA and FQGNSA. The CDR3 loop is CASSLRNQPTEAFF. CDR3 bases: TGTGCCAGCAGCTTACGGAATCAACCCACTGAAGCTTTCTTT.

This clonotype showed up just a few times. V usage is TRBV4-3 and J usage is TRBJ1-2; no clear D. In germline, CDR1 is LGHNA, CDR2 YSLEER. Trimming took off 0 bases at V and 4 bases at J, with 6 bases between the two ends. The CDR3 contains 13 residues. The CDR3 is CASSQDRLYGYTF. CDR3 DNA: TGCGCCAGCAGCCAAGATCGTCTCTATGGCTACACCTTC.

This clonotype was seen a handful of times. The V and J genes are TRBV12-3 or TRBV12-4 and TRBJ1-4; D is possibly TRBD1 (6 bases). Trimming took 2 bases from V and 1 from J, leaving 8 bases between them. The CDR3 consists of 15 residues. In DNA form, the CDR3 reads TGTGCCAGCAGTTTACAGGGGAGAACTAATGAAAAACTGTTTTTT. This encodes CASSLQGRTNEKLFF.

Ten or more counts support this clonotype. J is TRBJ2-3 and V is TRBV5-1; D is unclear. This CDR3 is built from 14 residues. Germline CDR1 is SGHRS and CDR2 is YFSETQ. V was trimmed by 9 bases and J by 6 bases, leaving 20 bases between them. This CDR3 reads CATTLGQASDTQYF. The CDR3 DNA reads TGCGCCACCACGCTCGGGCAGGCCTCCGATACGCAGTATTTT.

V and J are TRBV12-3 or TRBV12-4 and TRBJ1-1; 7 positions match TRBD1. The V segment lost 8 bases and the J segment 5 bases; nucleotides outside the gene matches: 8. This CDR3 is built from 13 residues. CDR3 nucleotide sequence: TGTGCCAGCCCAGGGGGGGCTCATACTGAAGCTTTCTTT. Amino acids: CASPGGAHTEAFF.

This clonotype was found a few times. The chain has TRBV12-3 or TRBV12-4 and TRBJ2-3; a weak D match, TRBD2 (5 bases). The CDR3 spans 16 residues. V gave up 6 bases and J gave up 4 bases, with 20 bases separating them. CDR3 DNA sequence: TGTGCCAGCAGGCCCGGGGTCCCTCTCCCTTCAGATACGCAGTATTTT. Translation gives CASRPGVPLPSDTQYF.

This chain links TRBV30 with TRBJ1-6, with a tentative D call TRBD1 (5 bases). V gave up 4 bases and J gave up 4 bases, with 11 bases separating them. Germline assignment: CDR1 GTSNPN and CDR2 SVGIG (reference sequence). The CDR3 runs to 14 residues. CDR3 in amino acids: CAWMQGSYNSPLHF. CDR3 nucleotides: TGTGCCTGGATGCAGGGATCGTATAATTCACCCCTCCACTTT.

As DNA, the CDR3 is TGCAGTGCTAGTAGAGGGGAATTGAACACTGAAGCTTTCTTT. It translates to CSASRGELNTEAFF. The chain couples TRBV20-1 to TRBJ1-1, with D possibly matching TRBD1 (5 bases). Germline assignment: CDR1 DFQATT and CDR2 SNEGSKA (reference sequence). The CDR3 length is 14 residues. Trimming cost V 3 bases and J 0 bases, with 11 bases left between them.

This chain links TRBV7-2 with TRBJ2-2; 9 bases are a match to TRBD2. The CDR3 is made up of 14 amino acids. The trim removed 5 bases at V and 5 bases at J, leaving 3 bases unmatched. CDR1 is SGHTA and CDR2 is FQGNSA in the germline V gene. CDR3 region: CASSPSGGTGELFF. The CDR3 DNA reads TGTGCCAGCAGCCCAAGCGGGGGGACCGGGGAGCTGTTTTTT.

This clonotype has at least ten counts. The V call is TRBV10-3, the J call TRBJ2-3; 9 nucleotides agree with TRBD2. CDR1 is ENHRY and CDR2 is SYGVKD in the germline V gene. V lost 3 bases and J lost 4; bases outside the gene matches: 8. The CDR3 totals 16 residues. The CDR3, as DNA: TGTGCCATCAGTGAAAGCCCGACTAGCGGCGCAGATACGCAGTATTTT. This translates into CAISESPTSGADTQYF.

This CDR3 is CASSPQQGGEAFF. The CDR3 bases are TGTGCCAGCAGCCCGCAACAGGGCGGTGAAGCTTTCTTT. V and J are TRBV7-2 and TRBJ1-1; maybe TRBD1 (6 bases). V gave up 5 bases and J gave up 7 bases, with 14 bases separating them. CDR1 is SGHTA, CDR2 FQGNSA, per germline. The CDR3 sequence is 13 residues long.